This section outlines one T cell receptor beta chain sequence together with its context. Its matching antigen is unknown. Amplification used 60 Vbeta primers and 13 Jbeta primers. TCRdb's table, derived via immunoSEQ multiplex PCR, lists solely in-frame clones and lacks some. Of around 180,000 clones in the sample, around 79% were seen once. The length of the CDR3 is 16 residues. CDR1 is SGHAT and CDR2 is FQNNGV in the germline V gene. Deletions cut 3 bases from V and 5 bases from J, with 17 bases between. This sample is drawn from a study of cytomegalovirus exposure and HLA in healthy donors. Study overall: When just under 400 donors were genotyped, 80% to 90% of them were found to fall in the Caucasian-associated ancestry cluster. Overall study results and limits: Analysis performed later showed TCR beta chains linked to HLA being more clonally expanded than equally common others. Segments of the TCR beta V type were, in most cases, productive about 87% or about 30% of the time in an earlier analysis.

The sequence came from a woman aged 35 to 49 in good health and CMV-seronegative. The V call is TRBV11-2, the J call TRBJ2-1; the D is unclear. What was sequenced was PBMCs. CDR3 sequence reads: CASSFKHGGPNNEQFF. Here the CDR3 DNA reads TGTGCCAGCAGCTTTAAACACGGTGGGCCCAACAATGAGCAGTTCTTC.